Following are 19 T cell receptor beta chains from one sample sequenced in a study of T cell repertoires in aging, cancer and after chemotherapy. A mixed TRB-A/B primer pool amplified rearranged TRB by multiplex touch-down PCR. One entry per CDR3 protein results from TCRdb running MiXCR on the multiplex PCR reads. This table holds just over 550 distinct CDR3 sequences, approximately 16% found once. TCR beta rearrangements were amplified from peripheral blood genomic DNA. Sequenced: blood. The receptors were sampled from a human donor with a blood cancer.

In its sample, this clonotype ranks as hyperexpanded. Here the CDR3 reads CASSYDSYGYTF. In DNA, the CDR3 is TGTGCCAGCAGCTACGACAGTTATGGCTACACCTTC. J is TRBJ1-2 and V is TRBV11-3; the D gene is possibly TRBD1 (5 bases). The CDR3 spans 12 residues. CDR1 is SGHNT, CDR2 YENEEA, per germline. The V gene lost 4 bases and the J gene lost 5 bases, with 8 bases spanning the gap.

This clonotype is a singleton in its sample. The chain carries TRBV28 and TRBJ1-1, with TRBD1 as a possible D gene (6 bases). The V and J ends lost 5 bases and 1 base respectively, with 11 bases between them. The CDR3 is made up of 14 amino acids. Germline V gives CDR1 MDHEN, CDR2 SYDVKM. The CDR3 DNA is TGTGCCAGCAGTAGCGCGGGACAGAACACTGAAGCTTTCTTT. This codes for CASSSAGQNTEAFF.

By share, this clonotype ranks as medium-sized. The V and J genes are TRBV6-4 and TRBJ1-1; 11 bases line up with TRBD1. V shed 6 bases and J 5 bases; nucleotides not matched to a gene: 8. CDR3 length equals 15 residues. CDR1 is MRHNA, CDR2 SNTAGT, per germline. The CDR3 bases are TGTGCCAGCAGGGGAACCGGGACAGGGGGGACTGAAGCTTTCTTT. It codes for CASRGTGTGGTEAFF.

This clonotype is classed as medium-sized. This CDR3 is CASSQGNSGGADTQYF. The CDR3 bases are TGTGCCAGCAGCCAAGGGAATAGCGGGGGGGCAGATACGCAGTATTTT. The chain has TRBV4-2 and TRBJ2-3; 11 bases match TRBD2. The CDR3 spans 16 residues. Germline CDR1 reads LGHNA; CDR2 reads YNFKEQ. With 1 base clipped from V and 4 bases from J, the junction kept 4 bases outside the gene matches.

CDR3: CASFPRGASYNSPLHF. The CDR3 nucleotides are TGTGCCAGCTTCCCACGGGGGGCCTCCTATAATTCACCCCTCCACTTT. The V and J genes are TRBV28 and TRBJ1-6, with D perhaps matching TRBD1 (6 bases). Trimming left V 8 bases short and J 0 bases short, with 14 bases between. The length of the CDR3 is 16 residues. In germline, CDR1 is MDHEN, CDR2 SYDVKM.

This clonotype counts as large. The J gene is TRBJ2-5, the V gene TRBV18; D may be TRBD1 (6 bases). The V and J ends lost 0 bases and 5 bases respectively, with 13 bases between them. The germline gives CDR1 KGHSH, CDR2 LQKENI. CDR3 size: 15 residues. CDR3 bases: TGTGCCAGCTCACCACCGTCAGGGGCTATGGAGACCCAGTACTTC. The encoded protein is CASSPPSGAMETQYF.

This clonotype is large in the sample. The gene calls are TRBV27 and TRBJ2-7, with TRBD1 as a possible D gene (5 bases). Germline V gene sequence: CDR1 MNHEY, CDR2 SMNVEV (reference sequence). There are 15 residues in the CDR3. V lost 4 bases and J 2 bases, leaving 15 bases between the germline ends. The CDR3 region is CASSSEQVGAYEQYF. As DNA, the CDR3 is TGTGCCAGCAGTTCCGAACAGGTAGGGGCCTACGAGCAGTACTTC.

In this sample, this clonotype is large. This chain joins TRBV12-3 or TRBV12-4 and TRBJ1-6, with D unresolved. V gave up 10 bases and J gave up 0 bases, with 10 bases separating them. The CDR3 contains 14 residues. CDR3 residues: CATGASSYNSPLHF. CDR3 in DNA: TGTGCCACCGGAGCGAGCTCCTATAATTCACCCCTCCACTTT.

Sample share makes this clonotype large. As DNA, the CDR3 is TGTGCCAGCAGGCGGGAGGACGAGCAGTACTTC. Amino acid sequence: CASRREDEQYF. The V gene is TRBV27, the J gene TRBJ2-7; 8 bases agree with TRBD2. CDR1 is MNHEY and CDR2 is SMNVEV in the germline V gene (reference sequence). The CDR3 is made up of 11 amino acids. With V trimmed by 6 bases and J by 5 bases, 0 bases remained unmatched.

This clonotype is hyperexpanded (1% or more) within its sample. The chain couples TRBV12-3 or TRBV12-4 to TRBJ2-3, with a possible D match to TRBD1 (6 bases). Trimming pared 6 bases from V and 5 bases from J, leaving 15 bases between. The CDR3 has 14 amino acids. The CDR3 loop reads CASRPMGHLDTQYF. The CDR3 DNA follows: TGTGCCAGCAGACCGATGGGACACTTAGATACGCAGTATTTT.

The CDR3 sequence: CASSQVADRNQPQHF. The CDR3 DNA is TGCGCCAGCAGCCAAGTGGCAGACAGAAATCAGCCCCAGCATTTT. This chain connects TRBV4-1 to TRBJ1-5, with D tentatively TRBD1 (5 bases). V dropped 1 base and J dropped 4 bases, with 11 bases sitting between them. This CDR3 has 15 residues. Per the germline V gene, CDR1 is MGHRA and CDR2 is YSYEKL.

This chain connects TRBV12-3 or TRBV12-4 to TRBJ2-7, with 9 bases fitting TRBD1. V was clipped by 6 bases and J by 3 bases; unmatched bases: 6. The CDR3 contains 14 residues. CDR3 in amino acids: CASSYWTGDYEQYF. The CDR3 DNA sequence: TGTGCCAGCAGCTATTGGACAGGGGACTACGAGCAGTACTTC.

This clonotype is large. The rearrangement joins TRBV12-3 or TRBV12-4 to TRBJ2-1; TRBD1 matches at 9 bases. The CDR3 runs 15 residues. V shed 7 bases, J shed 9 bases, and the junction held 13 bases outside the gene matches. The CDR3 is CASTRSGTGRVEQFF. DNA of the CDR3: TGTGCCAGCACCCGATCCGGGACAGGGAGAGTTGAGCAGTTCTTC.

This clonotype was seen only a few times. The gene calls are TRBV5-6 and TRBJ1-4, with 7 bases that match TRBD1. Germline lookup yields CDR1 SGHDT and CDR2 YYEEEE. This CDR3 is built from 15 residues. The junction had 10 bases not matched to a gene; V was cut back by 0 bases and J by 11 bases. The CDR3 nucleotides are TGTGCCAGCAGCTTGGGCGGGACAGCCCCTTTTAAACTGTTTTTT. This sequence encodes CASSLGGTAPFKLFF.

Remarks on this clonotype: At one end the junction does not follow the germline gene, possibly because of a read error. CDR3 nucleotides: TGCGACAGCACCTCCGAGGGGCTTATAAGCTCCTACAATGAGCAGTTCTTC. This translates into CDSTSEGLISSYNEQFF. This chain uses TRBV5-1 with TRBJ2-1; the D gene could be TRBD1 or TRBD2 (5 bases each). Germline V CDR1 and CDR2: SGHRS, YFSETQ. The CDR3 runs 17 residues.

By sample share, this clonotype is large. V gene TRBV6-1 combines with J gene TRBJ2-1; D gene unclear. Germline CDR1 MNHNS, CDR2 SASEGT. The CDR3 is 14 amino acids. Trimming shortened V by 1 base and J by 9 bases, and 13 bases separated the two germline ends. The CDR3 DNA follows: TGTGCCAGCAGTGAAGGGGCTAGTTATAGTGAGCAGTTCTTC. This sequence encodes CASSEGASYSEQFF.

Judged by abundance, this clonotype is large. The J gene is TRBJ1-5, the V gene TRBV6-1; TRBD1 matches 8 bases. Germline loops: CDR1 MNHNS, CDR2 SASEGT. This CDR3 spans 13 amino acids. J was trimmed by 7 bases and V by 5 bases; bases with no gene match: 4. The CDR3 nucleotides are TGTGCCAGCAGTCAGGGGGCGCAACAGCCCCAGCATTTT. Translating it yields CASSQGAQQPQHF.

This chain joins TRBV5-6 and TRBJ1-2, with 10 bases matching TRBD1. This CDR3 comprises 15 residues. CDR1 is SGHDT and CDR2 is YYEEEE in the germline V gene. With V trimmed by 4 bases and J by 7 bases, 10 bases remained unmatched. The CDR3 bases are TGTGCCAGCAGCCCCCGGGACAGGGGAATTTTTGGCTACACCTTC. Translating gives CASSPRDRGIFGYTF.

The chain links TRBV6-5 to TRBJ2-1; TRBD2 matches 9 bases. The junction had 14 bases not matched to a gene; V was cut back by 11 bases and J by 6 bases. This CDR3 is 15 amino acids long. CDR1 and CDR2 from the germline V gene are MNHEY and SVGAGI. The CDR3 sequence is CAPDKGWRGGNEQFF. The CDR3 nucleotides read TGTGCCCCAGATAAGGGCTGGCGGGGGGGCAATGAGCAGTTCTTC.